A few counts support the clone carrying this T cell receptor beta chain. Every bulk PBMC sample received the same 350 ng of DNA. Profiling relied on immunoSEQ multiplex PCR, and the TCRdb table lists in-frame clones only, not all of them. This sample has some 10,000 clones, with around 87% found just once. The CDR3 runs to 16 residues. Trimming took 3 bases from V and 3 from J; bases not matched to a gene: 4. Germline values: CDR1 SNHLY, CDR2 FYNNEI. Time point indicated: week 3, after first cycle of checkpoint inhibitor. Disease control meant complete response, partial response or stable disease at 12 weeks. The entry originates in a study of blood T cell dynamics during melanoma immunotherapy.

Sample: blood, taken from a patient treated with checkpoint blockade. This TCR came from a human donor with melanoma. The rearrangement joins TRBV2 to TRBJ2-3, with 12 bases that match TRBD2. The CDR3 is CASSDSSGGVTDTQYF. DNA of the CDR3: TGTGCCAGCAGTGATTCTAGCGGGGGGGTAACAGATACGCAGTATTTT.